The clone carrying this T cell receptor (beta chain) was found a few times. A second PCR, run for roughly 7 to 12 cycles, used a sample-barcoded 5' primer plus a J-beta primer mix. One entry per CDR3 protein results from TCRdb running MiXCR on the 5' RACE reads. Altogether over 950,000 distinct CDR3 sequences are present, 51% being singletons, with the ten largest covering 20% to 25%. The data derive from a study of blood T cells in healthy people across ages. Sequenced material: blood. The TCR sequence derives from a woman in her sixties in good health.

The CDR3 sequence is CASSGTSGRTVEQYF. CDR3 DNA sequence: TGTGCCAGCAGCGGAACTAGCGGGAGGACGGTCGAGCAGTACTTC. This chain connects TRBV28 to TRBJ2-5, with 12 bases matching TRBD2. The DNA matches TRBJ2-7 better at its end, which makes the J call doubtful. The germline gives CDR1 MDHEN, CDR2 SYDVKM. This CDR3 contains 15 residues.